This is a list of T cell receptor beta chains from one sample in a study of T cell repertoires in ileal Crohn's disease. This table comes from immunoSEQ multiplex PCR, and its TCRdb copy is limited to in-frame clones, with some not included. The sample has about 13,000 clones; around 69% are singletons. Sequencing was carried out using ileal tissue. These TCRs come from an adult with Crohn's disease. The CDR3 runs from the conserved cysteine through the conserved F or W. A D gene is named only where the DNA matches it firmly. The listing skips clone size in some rows; elsewhere it reads once, few, many or a size class.

size	J	V	D	DNA	CDR3
.	TRBJ1-4	TRBV6-5	.	TGTGCCAGCAGCCGCAGCGGAGGGACTAATGAAAAACTGTTTTTT	CASSRSGGTNEKLFF
.	TRBJ2-2	TRBV18	.	TGTGCCAGCTCACCGTTTTCCCCGGCTACCCTCTGGGGCGGGGAGCTGTTTTTT	CASSPFSPATLWGGELFF
.	TRBJ2-7	TRBV7-8	.	TGTGCCAGCAGCTTAGCAGACAGGCAGTACTTC	CASSLADRQYF
.	TRBJ1-6	TRBV27	.	TGTGCCAGCAGTCCCCTCGACGGGTTGGGGTCACCCCTCCACTTT	CASSPLDGLGSPLHF
medium-sized	TRBJ2-7	TRBV19	TRBD1	TGTGCCAGTAGTATGGACAGGGTACAAGTCTACGAGCAGTACTTC	CASSMDRVQVYEQYF
.	TRBJ1-2	TRBV6-5	TRBD1	TGTGCCAGCATCGGACAGGGCCGTAACTATGGCTACACCTTC	CASIGQGRNYGYTF
.	TRBJ2-1	TRBV5-1	TRBD1	TGCGCCAGCAGCTTGGTACAGGGGGCCTACAATGAGCAGTTCTTC	CASSLVQGAYNEQFF
.	TRBJ1-4	TRBV7-9	.	TGTGCCAGCAGCCCCCCAGGAGTAGGTAATGAAAAACTGTTTTTT	CASSPPGVGNEKLFF
.	TRBJ2-7	TRBV6-5	TRBD1	TGTGCCAGCAGGAAAGGGACAGGTATCGAGCAGTACTTC	CASRKGTGIEQYF
.	TRBJ1-2	TRBV5-4	TRBD1	TGTGCCAGCAGCTTGCCAGGACAGGGTAACTATGGCTACACCTTC	CASSLPGQGNYGYTF
medium-sized	TRBJ2-7	TRBV30	.	TGTGCCTGGAGTTTTTTCGGTTTCTACGAGCAGTACTTC	CAWSFFGFYEQYF
.	TRBJ2-1	TRBV5-1	.	TGCGCCAGCAGCTTCCTGGGCCAGAGCTCCTACAATGAGCAGTTCTTC	CASSFLGQSSYNEQFF
.	TRBJ2-7	TRBV5-6	TRBD1	TGTGCCAGCAGCCAGAGGACAGGGGGCTACGAGCAGTACTTC	CASSQRTGGYEQYF
.	TRBJ2-7	TRBV28	.	TGTGCCAGCAGTTCCTGGGGGGGGCGCTCCTACGAGCAGTACTTC	CASSSWGGRSYEQYF
.	TRBJ2-7	TRBV5-5	.	TGTGCCAGCAGCTTGGAGTGGGGATCCTACGAGCAGTACTTC	CASSLEWGSYEQYF
.	TRBJ1-1	TRBV6-1	.	TGTGCCAGCAAAAGGGGAAGCACTGAAGCTTTCTTT	CASKRGSTEAFF
few	TRBJ2-6	TRBV6-1	.	TGTGCCAGCAGTGTGCAGGGACGCTCTGGGGCCAACGTCCTGACTTTC	CASSVQGRSGANVLTF
.	TRBJ2-4	TRBV2	TRBD1	TGTGCCAGCAGGAGGCAGGGGGACATTCAGTACTTC	CASRRQGDIQYF
.	TRBJ1-3	TRBV18	TRBD1	TGTGCCAGCTCACCACCCCGACAGGGCTCTGGAAACACCATATATTTT	CASSPPRQGSGNTIYF
medium-sized	TRBJ1-3	TRBV2	.	TGTGCCAGCAGTGAAGACTCCGGTTCCGGGGCCATATATTTT	CASSEDSGSGAIYF
.	TRBJ2-6	TRBV5-1	.	TGCGCCAGCAGCTTGTCGAACCCTGGGGCCAACGTCCTGACTTTC	CASSLSNPGANVLTF
.	TRBJ2-2	TRBV29-1	.	TGCAGCGTCCCGGGACCCTCGAACACCGGGGAGCTGTTTTTT	CSVPGPSNTGELFF
few	TRBJ2-1	TRBV9	TRBD2	TGTGCCAGCAGCCCTCTAGCGGGGTTCTACAATGAGCAGTTCTTC	CASSPLAGFYNEQFF
once	TRBJ2-5	TRBV6-6	.	TGTGCCAGCAGTTACTCGATTCAAGAGACCCAGTACTTC	CASSYSIQETQYF
.	TRBJ2-3	TRBV11-2	.	TGTGCCAGCAGCTTACGGGCTGCCTCAGATACGCAGTATTTT	CASSLRAASDTQYF
.	TRBJ1-6	TRBV7-6	.	TGTGCCAGCAGCTTAGATAGGGGAAGTAATTCACCCCTCCACTTT	CASSLDRGSNSPLHF